The source of this T cell receptor (beta chain) is a study of blood T cell repertoires in COVID-19. At the level of the study: Samples came from the United States, Italy and Spain, spanning acute and convalescent COVID-19. Nucleic acid was either cDNA or gDNA, and it came from T cells, B-cell-depleted T cells, or PBMCs.

V was clipped by 4 bases and J by 0 bases, with 11 bases between them. The CDR3 spans 14 residues. Methods used by the authors: The assay estimated nucleated cells by amplifying reference gene primers. Generated by immunoSEQ multiplex PCR, the TCRdb table keeps only in-frame clones and is missing some. V, J and clone size were drawn from that table, and D and trimming were deduced from the DNA. Counted here are approximately 170,000 clones, approximately 90% occurring once; the ten biggest clones make up more than 2%. The chain uses TRBV5-3 and TRBJ2-7; D remains unclear. TRBV5-3 is an ORF; its function is uncertain. Sample: peripheral blood. This clonotype was sampled from a man in his fifties who had recovered from COVID-19. CDR3 in DNA: TGTGCCAGAAGCATACTTGACACCTCCTACGAGCAGTACTTC. Amino acids: CARSILDTSYEQYF.